This entry lists 15 T cell receptor beta chains sequenced from one sample in a study of blood T cells in healthy people across ages. PCR was performed a second time for roughly 6 to 12 cycles using a sample-barcoded 5' primer and a J-beta primer mix. One entry per CDR3 protein results from TCRdb running MiXCR on the 5' RACE reads. The data show roughly 860,000 distinct CDR3 sequences, with around 62% seen just once and around 30% held by the top ten. Sequencing input: blood. The source of these receptors is a man aged 30 to 39 in good health.

This chain joins TRBV5-6 and TRBJ2-3; 10 bases are shared with TRBD2. Trimming cost V 1 base and J 6 bases; bases outside gene matches: 8. This CDR3 has 16 amino acids. Germline V gives CDR1 SGHDT, CDR2 YYEEEE. The CDR3 sequence: CASSLFPGLAADTQYF. The CDR3 coding sequence is TGTGCCAGCAGCTTGTTCCCCGGACTAGCGGCGGATACGCAGTATTTT.

This clonotype occurred a few times. The chain has TRBV6-6 and TRBJ2-3; perhaps TRBD1 as D (6 bases). Trimming removed 6 bases at V and 0 bases at J, with 10 bases between. Germline V gene lookup returns CDR1 MNHNY and CDR2 SVGAGI (reference sequence). This CDR3 has 14 amino acids. CDR3 region: CASRRTASTDTQYF. The CDR3 DNA sequence: TGTGCCAGCAGACGGACAGCTAGCACAGATACGCAGTATTTT.

This chain uses TRBV9 with TRBJ1-2; D gene uncertain. Germline assignment: CDR1 SGDLS and CDR2 YYNGEE. This CDR3 has 14 residues. Trimming shortened V by 4 bases and J by 1 base, and 11 bases separated the two germline ends. CDR3 bases: TGTGCCAGCAGCCCATCCGGGGTTAACTATGGCTACACCTTC. This translates into CASSPSGVNYGYTF.

This chain joins TRBV7-2 and TRBJ2-3; 8 nucleotides line up with TRBD1. With 5 bases clipped from V and 0 bases from J, the junction kept 7 bases outside the gene matches. Looked up from germline, CDR1 is SGHTA and CDR2 is FQGNSA. The CDR3 covers 16 residues. CDR3 protein: CASSKDRGSSTDTQYF. DNA for the CDR3: TGTGCCAGCAGCAAAGACAGGGGTTCGAGCACAGATACGCAGTATTTT.

The V call is TRBV13, the J call TRBJ2-1, with 8 positions matching TRBD2. This CDR3 contains 14 residues. The J segment lost 10 bases and the V segment lost 6 bases, leaving 11 bases of the junction unmatched. Germline assignment: CDR1 PRHDT and CDR2 FYEKMQ (reference sequence). This chain's CDR3 is CASSPSTSVGEQFF. CDR3 bases: TGTGCCAGCAGTCCCTCGACTAGCGTGGGGGAGCAGTTCTTC. Together with reference TRBV13 and TRBJ2-1, the CDR3 gives the full variable domain: AAGVIQSPRHLIKEKRETATLKCYPIPRHDTVYWYQQGPGQDPQFLISFYEKMQSDKGSIPDRFSAQQFSDYHSELNMSSLELGDSALYFCASSPSTSVGEQFFGPGTRLTVL.

This chain uses TRBV28 with TRBJ2-7, with 7 bases identical to TRBD1. V trimming: 2 bases; J trimming: 3 bases; junction bases outside the gene matches: 7. The CDR3 totals 15 residues. CDR1 and CDR2 from the germline V gene are MDHEN and SYDVKM. In DNA, the CDR3 is TGTGCCAGCAGTTTAATGCCAGGGGGTCTCTACGAGCAGTACTTC. It translates to CASSLMPGGLYEQYF.

V usage is TRBV28 and J usage is TRBJ2-5, with 7 nucleotides matching TRBD1. The length of the CDR3 is 15 residues. After removal of 4 bases from V and 2 bases from J, the junction contained 7 bases not matched to a gene. CDR1 is MDHEN, CDR2 SYDVKM, per germline. The chain's CDR3 is CASSWLGTEQETQYF. DNA for the CDR3: TGTGCCAGCAGTTGGTTGGGGACAGAACAAGAGACCCAGTACTTC. The variable domain in full, with the rest retrieved from reference TRBV28 and TRBJ2-5, is DVKVTQSSRYLVKRTGEKVFLECVQDMDHENMFWYRQDPGLGLRLIYFSYDVKMKEKGDIPEGYSVSREKKERFSLILESASTNQTSMYLCASSWLGTEQETQYFGPGTRLLVL.

The chain links TRBV11-2 to TRBJ2-1, with 7 bases fitting TRBD2. With V trimmed by 1 base and J by 2 bases, 5 bases remained unmatched. The V gene's germline CDR1 is SGHAT and CDR2 FQNNGV. CDR3 length: 16 amino acids. For the CDR3, the DNA is TGTGCCAGCAGCTTAGCGGCGGGAGTAGCCTACAATGAGCAGTTCTTC. Translating gives CASSLAAGVAYNEQFF.

The chain recombines TRBV9 with TRBJ2-3, with TRBD2 matching over 8 bases. Germline V gene lookup returns CDR1 SGDLS and CDR2 YYNGEE. Trimming cost V 2 bases and J 1 base; bases outside gene matches: 6. CDR3 size: 16 residues. CDR3 sequence: CASSVPGLGGTDTQYF. The CDR3 nucleotides read TGTGCCAGCAGCGTCCCGGGACTAGGGGGCACAGATACGCAGTATTTT. The full variable domain, its missing parts supplied by reference TRBV9 and TRBJ2-3, is DSGVTQTPKHLITATGQRVTLRCSPRSGDLSVYWYQQSLDQGLQFLIQYYNGEERAKGNILERFSAQQFPDLHSELNLSSLELGDSALYFCASSVPGLGGTDTQYFGPGTRLTVL.

The J gene is TRBJ2-3, the V gene TRBV20-1; D not resolved. This CDR3 contains 11 residues. CDR1 and CDR2 (germline): DFQATT, SNEGSKA (reference sequence). Trimming cost V 8 bases and J 8 bases, with 14 bases left between them. CDR3 in amino acids: CSSHSPSTQYF. The CDR3 region has the DNA TGCAGTAGCCATTCCCCCAGTACGCAGTATTTT.

The rearrangement uses TRBV7-2 and TRBJ2-1; D gene unclear. The length of the CDR3 is 16 residues. Looked up from germline, CDR1 is SGHTA and CDR2 is FQGNSA. V lost 4 bases and J lost 0, with 13 bases in between. CDR3 in amino acids: CASSSEVRSSYNEQFF. DNA of the CDR3: TGTGCCAGCAGCTCCGAGGTCCGGAGCTCCTACAATGAGCAGTTCTTC. Complete variable domain (other parts from reference TRBV7-2 and TRBJ2-1): GAGVSQSPSNKVTEKGKDVELRCDPISGHTALYWYRQSLGQGLEFLIYFQGNSAPDKSGLPSDRFSAERTGGSVSTLTIQRTQQEDSAVYLCASSSEVRSSYNEQFFGPGTRLTVL.

This clonotype was seen repeatedly, ten times or more. This rearrangement joins TRBV29-1 to TRBJ2-3, with D perhaps assigned TRBD1 or TRBD2 (5 bases each). The CDR3 runs to 13 residues. Trimming took 3 bases from V and 4 from J, leaving 11 bases between them. Germline CDR1 is SQVTM and CDR2 is ANQGSEA. The CDR3 DNA reads TGCAGCGTTGAGGGGGAGTATGCAGATACGCAGTATTTT. Protein: CSVEGEYADTQYF.

As regards this clonotype: Just one base apart from a much larger clone, this may be a read error. The gene calls are TRBV5-6 and TRBJ2-4, with 7 positions matching TRBD1. The DNA end is a closer match to TRBJ2-7, so the J assignment may be wrong. The germline gives CDR1 SGHDT, CDR2 YYEEEE. The CDR3 is made up of 14 amino acids. The CDR3 nucleotides are TGTGCCAGCAGCCTCATAGGGGGCCCCTACGAGCAGTACTTC. Translated, it gives CASSLIGGPYEQYF.

This clonotype was found a few times. CDR3 in amino acids: CASSRRDSGEQYF. In DNA form, the CDR3 reads TGCGCCAGCAGCCGCCGGGACTCCGGCGAGCAGTACTTC. This chain connects TRBV4-3 to TRBJ2-5, with D tentatively TRBD2 (6 bases). The J call may be in error: the DNA end matches TRBJ2-7 better. Looked up from germline, CDR1 is LGHNA and CDR2 is YSLEER. This CDR3 comprises 13 residues.

This clonotype is a singleton in its sample. The chain combines TRBV7-2 with TRBJ2-7, with D uncertain. This CDR3 spans 19 amino acids. Germline CDR1 is SGHTA and CDR2 is FQGNSA. Trimming stripped 1 base from V and 4 bases from J, with 26 bases between. The CDR3 reads CASSLVGASSPADVYEQYF. The CDR3 DNA is TGTGCCAGCAGCTTAGTCGGAGCTAGTTCCCCCGCGGATGTTTACGAGCAGTACTTC.